Listed below are T cell receptor beta chains from one sample, sequenced in a study of monozygotic twins with inflammatory bowel disease. TCRdb reprocessed the 5' RACE reads, keeping one entry per CDR3 protein, no DNA. The listing contains about 160,000 distinct CDR3 sequences. The sample comprised blood. These receptors came from a human donor with ulcerative colitis or Crohn's disease, or a healthy co-twin of an affected twin (not recorded which). Both conserved end residues are part of each CDR3.

>TRBJ1-4|TRBV29-1
CSATGLRNEKLFF
>TRBJ2-7|TRBV29-1
CSAVDRGEQYF
>TRBJ1-5|TRBV7-2
CASSLETVYSNQPQHF
>TRBJ1-6|TRBV7-9
CASSLMAGGNSPLHF
>TRBJ2-2|TRBV24-1
CATSDLQDRGGHTGELFF
>TRBJ1-1|TRBV11-1
CASSLDRDSFF
>TRBJ1-2|TRBV15
CATSRAALNYGYTF
>TRBJ2-3|TRBV10-3
CATCFNSEGDTQYF
>TRBJ1-6|TRBV7-9
CASSSGQGSSYNSPLHF
>TRBJ2-1|TRBV4-3
CASSQDLSSSHYNEQFF
>TRBJ1-2|TRBV7-6
CASSPGTGRYGYTF
>TRBJ2-5|TRBV7-2
CASSSRTVQETQYF
>TRBJ2-3|TRBV25-1
CASSVPRGGTDTQYF
>TRBJ2-7|TRBV28
CASSLRDRVYEQYF
>TRBJ2-7|TRBV10-1
CASSDQGASYEQYF
>TRBJ2-2|TRBV5-1
CASTETGTPHTGELFF
>TRBJ2-3|TRBV24-1
CATSDYQGPATDTQYF
>TRBJ2-1|TRBV28
CASSLLGTVGNEQFF
>TRBJ2-2|TRBV29-1
CSVRVANTGELFF
>TRBJ2-3|TRBV10-2
CASSTGLSTDTQYF
>TRBJ2-5|TRBV12-3/TRBV12-4
CASSRAGGIQETQYF
>TRBJ1-2|TRBV7-6
CASSSSDRDRGGYTF